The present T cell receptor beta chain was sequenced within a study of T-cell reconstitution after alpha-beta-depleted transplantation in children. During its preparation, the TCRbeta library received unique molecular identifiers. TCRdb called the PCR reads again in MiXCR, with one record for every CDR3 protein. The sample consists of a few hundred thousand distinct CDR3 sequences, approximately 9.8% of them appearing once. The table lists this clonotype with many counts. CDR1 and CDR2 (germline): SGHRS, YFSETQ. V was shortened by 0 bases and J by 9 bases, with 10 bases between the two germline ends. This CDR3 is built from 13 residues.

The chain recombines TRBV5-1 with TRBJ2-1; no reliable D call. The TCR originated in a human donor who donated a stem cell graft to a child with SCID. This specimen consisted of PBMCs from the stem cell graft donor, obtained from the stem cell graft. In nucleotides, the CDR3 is TGCGCCAGCAGCTTGGGTAGGACCTCTGAGCAGTTCTTC. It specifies CASSLGRTSEQFF.